One sample yielded the 32 T cell receptor beta chains listed below, sequenced in a study of cytotoxic CD8 clonotypes in ibrutinib-treated CLL. Clones were read by immunoSEQ multiplex PCR, and TCRdb kept only the in-frame ones, dropping some. The table records some 300,000 clones, 70% to 80% of them present only once. This sample comprised PBMCs, obtained before ibrutinib treatment. The receptors originated from a human donor with chronic lymphocytic leukemia.

This chain uses TRBV11-2 with TRBJ2-7, with 9 bases aligning to TRBD2. Trimming removed 3 bases from V and 7 bases from J; junction bases left unmatched: 7. Germline loops: CDR1 SGHAT, CDR2 FQNNGV. The CDR3 loop spans 14 amino acids. The CDR3 bases are TGTGCCAGCAGCTTGGTAGCGGGAGTACGGGAGCAGTACTTC. Protein: CASSLVAGVREQYF.

The chain joins TRBV2 to TRBJ2-5; D not resolved. Germline CDR1 and CDR2: SNHLY and FYNNEI. The CDR3 has 12 amino acids. V lost 6 bases and J 4 bases, leaving 9 bases between the germline ends. CDR3 bases: TGTGCCAGCAGGGGCTTGGGAGAGACCCAGTACTTC. Translated, it gives CASRGLGETQYF.

The chain has TRBV14 and TRBJ2-7; 9 nucleotides match TRBD1. The CDR3 is made up of 17 amino acids. Germline CDR1 is SGHDN and CDR2 is FVKESK. V shed 4 bases and J 3 bases; nucleotides not matched to a gene: 13. CDR3 bases: TGTGCCAGCAGCCTCTACCATTGGGACAGGGACTACTACGAGCAGTACTTC. This encodes CASSLYHWDRDYYEQYF.

The chain links TRBV7-5 to TRBJ2-7; TRBD2, the table's D call, lacks a check against the DNA. TRBV7-5 is designated a pseudogene. The CDR3 extends over 16 amino acids. CDR3 nucleotides: TGTGTCAGAAGCCCACCCAATCTAAATCGGGGCTACGAGCAGTACTTC. Residues: CVRSPPNLNRGYEQYF.

This clone has a single count. The chain joins TRBV27 to TRBJ1-1; no reliable D call. V was clipped by 2 bases and J by 5 bases, with 9 bases between them. This CDR3 has 13 residues. CDR1 and CDR2 (germline): MNHEY, SMNVEV (reference sequence). The CDR3 is CASSLTSLTEAFF. For the CDR3, the DNA is TGTGCCAGCAGTTTAACATCGTTGACTGAAGCTTTCTTT.

This clone was counted only a few times. J is TRBJ2-3 and V is TRBV30; 12 bases match TRBD2. The CDR3 spans 16 residues. The ends lost 0 bases at V and 3 bases at J; junction bases unmatched: 4. The germline CDR1 and CDR2 sequences are GTSNPN and SVGIG (reference sequence). CDR3 sequence reads: CAWSVPGLAGTDTQYF. The CDR3 DNA is TGTGCCTGGAGTGTACCCGGACTAGCGGGGACAGATACGCAGTATTTT.

The chain carries TRBV4-1 and TRBJ2-2; 8 bases are shared with TRBD1. Germline V lookup: CDR1 MGHRA, CDR2 YSYEKL. This CDR3 region has 16 residues. Trimming cost V 2 bases and J 4 bases; bases outside gene matches: 6. CDR3 nucleotide sequence: TGCGCCAGCAGCCAACAGGGGGCCGTCAGCACCGGGGAGCTGTTTTTT. It yields the protein CASSQQGAVSTGELFF.

The chain recombines TRBV28 with TRBJ1-2; tentatively, D is TRBD1 (5 bases). This CDR3 has 12 amino acids. From germline, CDR1 is MDHEN and CDR2 SYDVKM. The CDR3 spells CASGEQNYGYTF. CDR3 coding DNA: TGTGCTTCGGGGGAACAGAACTATGGCTACACCTTC.

This sequence joins TRBV6-6 and TRBJ2-1, with D possibly being TRBD2 (5 bases). CDR3 length: 13 amino acids. Trimming left V 5 bases short and J 4 bases short, with 9 bases between. Germline CDR1 is MNHNY and CDR2 is SVGAGI (reference sequence). The DNA for the CDR3 is TGTGCCAGCAGTAACGACTATTACAATGAGCAGTTCTTC. Its translation: CASSNDYYNEQFF.

The rearrangement uses TRBV4-3 and TRBJ2-2; unclear D gene. Deletions cut 0 bases from V and 5 bases from J, with 10 bases between. The CDR3 has 15 amino acids. Germline CDR1 LGHNA, CDR2 YSLEER. The CDR3 is CASSQDLVRTGELFF. The CDR3 coding sequence is TGCGCCAGCAGCCAAGACTTGGTGCGGACCGGGGAGCTGTTTTTT.

This sequence joins TRBV27 and TRBJ2-5; TRBD2 matches at 12 bases. CDR1 is MNHEY, CDR2 SMNVEV, per germline (reference sequence). The length of the CDR3 is 16 residues. V lost 4 bases, J lost 1 base, and 4 bases stayed unmatched. The CDR3 is CASSSTSGSFQETQYF. For the CDR3, the DNA is TGTGCCAGCAGTTCGACTAGCGGGAGTTTCCAAGAGACCCAGTACTTC.

This clone showed up just once. V gene TRBV29-1 combines with J gene TRBJ1-2; weak D call: TRBD1 (5 bases). Germline values: CDR1 SQVTM, CDR2 ANQGSEA. The CDR3 covers 14 residues. With 4 bases removed from V and 5 bases from J, the gap between germline ends came to 17 bases. The CDR3 here is CSVVGWQGLYGYTF. The CDR3 DNA follows: TGCAGCGTTGTGGGTTGGCAGGGCTTATATGGCTACACCTTC. The complete variable domain, with remaining parts taken from reference TRBV29-1 and TRBJ1-2, reads SAVISQKPSRDICQRGTSLTIQCQVDSQVTMMFWYRQQPGQSLTLIATANQGSEATYESGFVIDKFPISRPNLTFSTLTVSNMSPEDSSIYLCSVVGWQGLYGYTFGSGTRLTVV.

This clone was seen a handful of times. This chain joins TRBV6-5 and TRBJ2-1; possibly TRBD2 for D (5 bases). The CDR3 sequence is 14 residues long. V lost 0 bases and J lost 10, with 13 bases in between. Germline CDR1 and CDR2: MNHEY and SVGAGI. The CDR3 loop reads CASSYSRLTKEQFF. The CDR3 nucleotides are TGTGCCAGCAGTTACTCGAGGCTGACTAAGGAGCAGTTCTTC.

This chain links TRBV4-1 with TRBJ2-4; D might be TRBD2 (6 bases). V lost 2 bases, J lost 6 bases, and 11 bases lay in between. Germline CDR1 is MGHRA and CDR2 is YSYEKL. This CDR3 has 14 residues. CDR3 DNA sequence: TGCGCCAGCAGCCAAAGCAGGGACTTAAACATTCAGTACTTC. Translation gives CASSQSRDLNIQYF.

In DNA, the CDR3 is TGTGCCAGTAGCTCAATGGGGCTTTCCTACGAGCAGTACTTC. Translated: CASSSMGLSYEQYF. This chain connects TRBV19 to TRBJ2-7; maybe TRBD1 (5 bases). The CDR3 runs 14 residues. Germline-derived CDR1 and CDR2 are LNHDA and SQIVND (reference sequence). Trimming shortened V by 6 bases and J by 1 base, and 13 bases separated the two germline ends.

The gene calls are TRBV18 and TRBJ1-5; a possible D gene is TRBD1 (5 bases). Trimming took 2 bases from V and 0 from J, leaving 8 bases between them. Germline values: CDR1 KGHSH, CDR2 LQKENI. The CDR3 is made up of 15 amino acids. The CDR3 DNA is TGTGCCAGCTCACCAAGACAGAGTAGCAATCAGCCCCAGCATTTT. This translates into CASSPRQSSNQPQHF.

The V gene is TRBV4-3, the J gene TRBJ1-1; D not resolved. The germline CDR1 and CDR2 sequences are LGHNA and YSLEER. The CDR3 runs to 13 residues. V lost 0 bases and J 10 bases, leaving 12 bases between the germline ends. DNA for the CDR3: TGCGCCAGCAGCCAAGAGTTGGGGATAGCAGCTTTCTTT. This codes for CASSQELGIAAFF.

This clone was seen a handful of times. This sequence joins TRBV6-4 and TRBJ2-1; 7 bases map to TRBD1. This CDR3 region has 15 residues. Germline lookup yields CDR1 MRHNA and CDR2 SNTAGT. Trimming cost V 2 bases and J 5 bases; bases outside gene matches: 6. The CDR3 DNA reads TGTGCCAGCAGTGACGACAGGGTTTTAGACAATGAGCAGTTCTTC. Its protein is CASSDDRVLDNEQFF.

The rearrangement uses TRBV5-1 and TRBJ1-1; D call uncertain. The germline V gene has CDR1 SGHRS and CDR2 YFSETQ. The CDR3 sequence is 13 residues long. Trimming stripped 2 bases from V and 2 bases from J, with 7 bases between. CDR3 protein: CASSLGINTEAFF. DNA for the CDR3: TGCGCCAGCAGCTTAGGAATAAACACTGAAGCTTTCTTT.

V is TRBV27 and J is TRBJ2-7; D is unresolved. V was clipped by 8 bases and J by 0 bases, with 14 bases between them. The length of the CDR3 is 14 residues. CDR1 and CDR2 (germline): MNHEY, SMNVEV (reference sequence). CDR3 loop: CASRLGRNSYEQYF. The CDR3 DNA follows: TGTGCCAGCCGGTTGGGCCGGAACTCCTACGAGCAGTACTTC.

The chain joins TRBV2 to TRBJ2-7; 7 bases align to TRBD1. Trimming took 8 bases from V and 2 from J; bases not matched to a gene: 6. The CDR3 has 13 amino acids. CDR1 SNHLY and CDR2 FYNNEI come from the germline V gene. CDR3 sequence (DNA): TGTGCCAGCGGGGGACAGAGACCCTACGAGCAGTACTTC. It encodes CASGGQRPYEQYF.

The rearrangement links TRBV9 to TRBJ2-7; D uncertain. Germline CDR1 and CDR2: SGDLS and YYNGEE. The V and J ends lost 4 bases and 0 bases respectively, with 17 bases between them. The CDR3 length is 16 residues. The CDR3 loop is CASSRDVASSSYEQYF. The CDR3, as DNA: TGTGCCAGCAGCAGAGATGTAGCTTCATCCTCCTACGAGCAGTACTTC.

The chain has TRBV5-1 and TRBJ2-3; TRBD2 aligns across 13 bases. This CDR3 comprises 16 residues. Germline CDR1 is SGHRS and CDR2 is YFSETQ. Losses at the gene ends were 0 bases for V and 4 bases for J; bases not matched to a gene: 2. The CDR3 here is CASSLGTSGRPDTQYF. The CDR3 DNA reads as TGCGCCAGCAGCTTGGGGACTAGCGGGAGACCAGATACGCAGTATTTT.

V usage is TRBV30 and J usage is TRBJ1-1; 8 bases agree with TRBD1. CDR1 GTSNPN and CDR2 SVGIG come from the germline V gene (reference sequence). V lost 0 bases and J lost 2; bases outside the gene matches: 11. This CDR3 has 17 residues. CDR3 in amino acids: CAWSVGTQGAVNTEAFF. As DNA, the CDR3 is TGTGCCTGGAGTGTAGGAACGCAGGGGGCCGTCAACACTGAAGCTTTCTTT. The whole variable domain, remainder taken from reference TRBV30 and TRBJ1-1, is SQTIHQWPATLVQPVGSPLSLECTVEGTSNPNLYWYRQAAGRGLQLLFYSVGIGQISSEVPQNLSASRPQDRQFILSSKKLLLSDSGFYLCAWSVGTQGAVNTEAFFGQGTRLTVV.

CDR3 amino acids: CAISRGGYEQYF. CDR3 sequence (DNA): TGTGCCATCAGCCGGGGGGGGTACGAGCAGTACTTC. The chain links TRBV10-3 to TRBJ2-7; 8 bases fit TRBD2. The germline CDR1 and CDR2 sequences are ENHRY and SYGVKD. With 6 bases clipped from V and 4 bases from J, the junction kept 2 bases outside the gene matches. The CDR3 is 12 amino acids.

The chain is built from TRBV29-1 and TRBJ2-7; D is uncertain. With 0 bases removed from V and 2 bases from J, the gap between germline ends came to 11 bases. The length of the CDR3 is 14 residues. Germline CDR1 SQVTM, CDR2 ANQGSEA. CDR3: CSVEDLTRPYEQYF. The CDR3 DNA is TGCAGCGTTGAAGATCTTACACGACCCTACGAGCAGTACTTC.

The V gene is TRBV7-3, the J gene TRBJ2-5; D not resolved. The V gene's germline CDR1 is SGHTA and CDR2 FQGTGA. Trimming removed 1 base at V and 4 bases at J, with 16 bases between. CDR3 length: 16 residues. CDR3 region: CASSLNGRAIGETQYF. Here the CDR3 DNA reads TGTGCCAGCAGCTTAAACGGACGGGCGATCGGAGAGACCCAGTACTTC.

The CDR3 spells CASSRTGMNTEAFF. The CDR3 DNA is TGCGCCAGCAGTAGGACAGGTATGAACACTGAAGCTTTCTTT. The genes are TRBV10-1 and TRBJ1-1; 7 positions agree with TRBD1. The V and J ends lost 5 bases and 0 bases, in that order; junction bases with no gene match: 3. Germline V CDR1 and CDR2: WNHNN, SYGVQD (reference sequence). This CDR3 region has 14 residues.

CDR3 sequence: CASSSRLAVTDTQYF. CDR3 sequence (DNA): TGTGCCAGCAGCTCCCGACTAGCGGTCACAGATACGCAGTATTTT. The chain has TRBV11-2 and TRBJ2-3; 9 positions match TRBD2. The V gene's germline CDR1 is SGHAT and CDR2 FQNNGV. Losses at the gene ends were 4 bases for V and 2 bases for J; bases not matched to a gene: 4. This CDR3 region has 15 residues.

This clone was recorded once. V and J are TRBV28 and TRBJ2-7; weak D call: TRBD1 (6 bases). Trimming took 2 bases from V and 2 from J, leaving 16 bases between them. The germline CDR1 and CDR2 sequences are MDHEN and SYDVKM. The CDR3 contains 16 residues. CDR3: CASSLMALRGTYEQYF. As DNA, the CDR3 is TGTGCCAGCAGTTTAATGGCACTTAGGGGGACCTACGAGCAGTACTTC.

This chain joins TRBV18 and TRBJ2-7; no reliable D call. V was trimmed by 3 bases and J by 2 bases, leaving 11 bases between them. Looked up from germline, CDR1 is KGHSH and CDR2 is LQKENI. The CDR3 consists of 14 residues. CDR3 loop: CASSPSGRPYEQYF. The DNA of the CDR3 is TGTGCCAGCTCACCCTCGGGCAGACCCTACGAGCAGTACTTC.

The chain recombines TRBV29-1 with TRBJ2-7, with D maybe TRBD2 (5 bases). Germline CDR1 and CDR2: SQVTM and ANQGSEA. This CDR3 region has 15 residues. V lost 3 bases and J lost 6, with 21 bases in between. The CDR3 region has the DNA TGCAGCGTTGAGACGTGGGAGTCCCCCCTGGGCGAGCAGTACTTC. This translates into CSVETWESPLGEQYF.